Presented here are 26 T cell receptor beta chains from one specimen sequenced in a study of blood T cells in healthy people across ages. It was with a sample-barcoded 5' primer and a J-beta primer mix that a second PCR of roughly 6 to 11 cycles was run. MiXCR was run by TCRdb on the 5' RACE reads, yielding one entry per CDR3 protein. In the table there are about 580,000 distinct CDR3 sequences, about 45% of which are singletons. Sequenced input: blood. The receptors come from a man older than 75 in good health.

The CDR3: CSARVGYPEQFF. The DNA of the CDR3 is TGCAGCGCCCGGGTGGGGTATCCTGAGCAGTTCTTC. The chain links TRBV29-1 to TRBJ2-1; D is uncertain. Germline V lookup: CDR1 SQVTM, CDR2 ANQGSEA. Trimming removed 7 bases from V and 9 bases from J, with 16 bases in between. This CDR3 is built from 12 residues.

This clonotype was counted ten times or more. This sequence joins TRBV29-1 and TRBJ2-5; the match to TRBD1 covers 7 bases. The J segment lost 2 bases and the V segment lost 5 bases, leaving 5 bases of the junction unmatched. Germline CDR1 reads SQVTM; CDR2 reads ANQGSEA. This CDR3 has 13 amino acids. CDR3 bases: TGCAGCGTTCCACAGGGGATACAAGAGACCCAGTACTTC. It specifies CSVPQGIQETQYF.

The chain combines TRBV29-1 with TRBJ2-3; D gene ambiguous. The CDR3 length is 12 residues. Germline V gene sequence: CDR1 SQVTM, CDR2 ANQGSEA. V lost 5 bases to trimming and J lost 6 bases, with 12 bases between them. CDR3 sequence: CSVITSRDTQYF. The DNA of the CDR3 is TGCAGCGTTATAACGAGTCGGGATACGCAGTATTTT.

J is TRBJ2-3 and V is TRBV5-1; D uncertain. V dropped 4 bases and J dropped 0 bases, with 6 bases sitting between them. CDR1 SGHRS and CDR2 YFSETQ come from the germline V gene. CDR3 length: 13 residues. This CDR3 reads CASSRPSTDTQYF. CDR3 nucleotides: TGCGCCAGCAGCCGACCCAGCACAGATACGCAGTATTTT.

V usage is TRBV20-1 and J usage is TRBJ1-1; D is unresolved. CDR3 length: 13 amino acids. Germline CDR1 and CDR2: DFQATT and SNEGSKA (reference sequence). The V end was cut by 4 bases, the J end by 2 bases, with 11 bases between. CDR3 amino acids: CSANPQGNTEAFF. The CDR3 DNA is TGCAGTGCTAACCCACAAGGCAACACTGAAGCTTTCTTT.

This clonotype was counted a few times. The gene calls are TRBV6-1 and TRBJ2-7; D might be TRBD2 (6 bases). The germline CDR1 and CDR2 sequences are MNHNS and SASEGT. The CDR3 is 13 residues long. With 7 bases removed from V and 3 bases from J, the gap between germline ends came to 13 bases. Here the CDR3 reads CASTPEGYYEQYF. For the CDR3, the DNA is TGTGCCAGCACCCCGGAGGGATACTACGAGCAGTACTTC.

This clonotype was recorded only once. The J gene is TRBJ2-7, the V gene TRBV20-1; possibly TRBD2 for D (5 bases). The CDR3 loop spans 14 amino acids. The V end lost 3 bases, the J end lost 2 bases, and 14 bases lay between the germline ends. Germline V gives CDR1 DFQATT, CDR2 SNEGSKA (reference sequence). CDR3 bases: TGCAGTGCTAGGGACTTTGAGAGGGCCTACGAGCAGTACTTC. Amino acids: CSARDFERAYEQYF.

J is TRBJ2-2 and V is TRBV9; TRBD2 agrees at 8 bases. This CDR3 region has 16 residues. The germline V gene has CDR1 SGDLS and CDR2 YYNGEE. V gave up 2 bases and J gave up 4 bases; unmatched junction bases: 7. CDR3 nucleotide sequence: TGTGCCAGCAGCGTGACAGCGGGGGTAACCACCGGGGAGCTGTTTTTT. Protein sequence: CASSVTAGVTTGELFF.

The J gene is TRBJ1-2, the V gene TRBV7-2; 8 bases map to TRBD1. The CDR3 has 15 residues. With 1 base clipped from V and 6 bases from J, the junction kept 7 bases outside the gene matches. Germline V gives CDR1 SGHTA, CDR2 FQGNSA. CDR3 loop: CASSLGGRGQDGYTF. In nucleotides, the CDR3 is TGTGCCAGCAGCTTAGGGGGCAGGGGGCAAGATGGCTACACCTTC.

Points on this clonotype: An end of the junction does not agree with germline; a read error may underlie this. The rearrangement uses TRBV6-1 and TRBJ2-5; D is perhaps TRBD1 (6 bases). Per the germline V gene, CDR1 is MNHNS and CDR2 is SASEGT. The CDR3 contains 15 residues. The CDR3 spells CASSEAQGKQETQYF. The DNA of the CDR3 is TGTGCCAGTAGTGAAGCACAGGGAAAGCAAGAGACCCAGTACTTC.

This clonotype was counted many times. This chain uses TRBV25-1 with TRBJ2-3, with 7 bases that match TRBD1. Germline CDR1 reads MGHDK; CDR2 reads SYGVNS. The CDR3 has 16 residues. V lost 5 bases and J lost 1; bases outside the gene matches: 9. CDR3 region: CASSPQGWAGTDTQYF. DNA of the CDR3: TGTGCCAGCAGTCCACAGGGGTGGGCGGGCACAGATACGCAGTATTTT.

The gene calls are TRBV20-1 and TRBJ1-2; the match to TRBD1 covers 7 bases. This CDR3 has 13 residues. Germline V gene data show CDR1 as DFQATT and CDR2 as SNEGSKA (reference sequence). The V gene end was trimmed by 4 bases and the J gene end by 4 bases; junction bases not matched to a gene: 6. The DNA for the CDR3 is TGCAGTGCTAAACAGGGGACTGGCTATGGCTACACCTTC. It translates to CSAKQGTGYGYTF.

In regard to this clonotype: A much larger clone lies a single base off, so this may be a read error. The genes are TRBV29-1 and TRBJ2-7; TRBD1 aligns across 7 bases. V dropped 7 bases and J dropped 2; count of bases not matched to a gene: 8. This CDR3 contains 13 residues. Germline CDR1 is SQVTM and CDR2 is ANQGSEA. CDR3 loop: CSGTGTVTYEQYF. The CDR3 coding sequence is TGCAGCGGGACCGGGACAGTTACCTACGAGCAGTACTTC.

V is TRBV20-1 and J is TRBJ2-5; D not certain. Deletions cut 0 bases from V and 2 bases from J, with 13 bases between. The CDR3 has 15 residues. Germline V lookup: CDR1 DFQATT, CDR2 SNEGSKA (reference sequence). The CDR3 region is CSARDDPRPQETQYF. The DNA of the CDR3 is TGCAGTGCTAGAGATGATCCCAGGCCACAAGAGACCCAGTACTTC.

The V call is TRBV6-5, the J call TRBJ2-2, with 7 bases matching TRBD2. Germline V lookup: CDR1 MNHEY, CDR2 SVGAGI. The CDR3 is 15 amino acids. V trimming: 6 bases; J trimming: 4 bases; junction bases outside the gene matches: 8. The CDR3 DNA reads TGTGCCAGCAGCCTTAGCGGGTGGGGCACCGGGGAGCTGTTTTTT. Its translation is CASSLSGWGTGELFF.

This clonotype has more than one count but fewer than ten. DNA of the CDR3: TGTGCCAGCAGTTACTCCCCCCATGAAAAACTGTTTTTT. Protein product: CASSYSPHEKLFF. The J gene is TRBJ1-4, the V gene TRBV6-5; D remains unclear. V lost 0 bases and J lost 6, with 5 bases in between. CDR3 length equals 13 residues. CDR1 and CDR2 from the germline V gene are MNHEY and SVGAGI.

The table lists this clonotype with a count of one. The chain combines TRBV20-1 with TRBJ1-4, with no clear D. The germline V gene encodes CDR1 DFQATT and CDR2 SNEGSKA (reference sequence). The ends were cut back, 4 bases at V and 5 bases at J, with 8 bases in the middle. This CDR3 comprises 12 residues. The CDR3, as DNA: TGCAGTGCTATACCGACGAATGAAAAACTGTTTTTT. Translating it yields CSAIPTNEKLFF.

J is TRBJ2-7 and V is TRBV15, with TRBD2 identical over 9 bases. This CDR3 has 13 amino acids. Trimming cost V 8 bases and J 6 bases; bases outside gene matches: 8. The V gene's germline CDR1 is LNHNV and CDR2 YYDKDF (reference sequence). CDR3 in amino acids: CATSVAGVGEQYF. The CDR3 DNA is TGTGCCACCTCTGTAGCGGGAGTAGGCGAGCAGTACTTC.

This clonotype was seen many times. The chain employs TRBV28 and TRBJ2-1; TRBD2 agrees at 8 bases. The CDR3 totals 15 residues. CDR1 and CDR2 from the germline V gene are MDHEN and SYDVKM. With 6 bases clipped from V and 2 bases from J, the junction kept 6 bases outside the gene matches. Here the CDR3 reads CASSPRGGAYNEQFF. CDR3 nucleotide sequence: TGTGCCAGCAGCCCTCGGGGGGGGGCCTACAATGAGCAGTTCTTC. Filled out from reference TRBV28 and TRBJ2-1, the complete variable domain reads DVKVTQSSRYLVKRTGEKVFLECVQDMDHENMFWYRQDPGLGLRLIYFSYDVKMKEKGDIPEGYSVSREKKERFSLILESASTNQTSMYLCASSPRGGAYNEQFFGPGTRLTVL.

This clonotype was counted a few times. V is TRBV5-1 and J is TRBJ2-1; 8 bases match TRBD1. The V segment lost 6 bases and the J segment 2 bases; nucleotides outside the gene matches: 7. CDR1 and CDR2 from the germline V gene are SGHRS and YFSETQ. The CDR3 extends over 15 amino acids. The CDR3 is CASTAGGSTYNEQFF. The CDR3 DNA reads TGCGCCAGCACCGCAGGGGGCTCAACCTACAATGAGCAGTTCTTC.

This clonotype was recorded a few times. The J gene is TRBJ2-1, the V gene TRBV7-2, with TRBD2 identical over 7 bases. CDR1 SGHTA and CDR2 FQGNSA come from the germline V gene. The CDR3 is 15 residues long. Trimming removed 2 bases from V and 6 bases from J; junction bases left unmatched: 7. The CDR3 DNA sequence: TGTGCCAGCAGCTTATGGGTGGGAGGGGCCAATGAGCAGTTCTTC. This sequence encodes CASSLWVGGANEQFF. Using reference TRBV7-2 and TRBJ2-1 for the parts outside the CDR3, the full variable domain is GAGVSQSPSNKVTEKGKDVELRCDPISGHTALYWYRQSLGQGLEFLIYFQGNSAPDKSGLPSDRFSAERTGGSVSTLTIQRTQQEDSAVYLCASSLWVGGANEQFFGPGTRLTVL.

The gene calls are TRBV20-1 and TRBJ1-6; TRBD1 agrees at 7 bases. Trimming removed 1 base from V and 10 bases from J; junction bases left unmatched: 10. The CDR3 loop spans 15 amino acids. In germline, CDR1 is DFQATT, CDR2 SNEGSKA (reference sequence). CDR3 DNA: TGCAGTGCTAGAGCTGGGGACAGCGGTCGGTCACCCCTCCACTTT. This translates into CSARAGDSGRSPLHF.

This clonotype was seen only a few times. The chain links TRBV7-2 to TRBJ2-7; no clear D. V was pared by 5 bases and J by 4 bases, with 12 bases between. The length of the CDR3 is 13 residues. The germline V gene encodes CDR1 SGHTA and CDR2 FQGNSA. The CDR3 DNA sequence: TGTGCCAGCAGCAGCCCCCCGGTGTACGAGCAGTACTTC. This codes for CASSSPPVYEQYF.

Points on this clonotype: The junction shows a germline mismatch at one end, possibly a read error. This sequence joins TRBV28 and TRBJ1-2; D remains unclear. The length of the CDR3 is 12 residues. The germline gives CDR1 MDHEN, CDR2 SYDVKM. CDR3 nucleotides: TGTGTCAGCAGACGAGGGAACTATGGCTACACCTTC. Translation: CVSRRGNYGYTF.

The J gene is TRBJ2-7, the V gene TRBV5-6, with 8 positions matching TRBD1. Germline assignment: CDR1 SGHDT and CDR2 YYEEEE. V shed 3 bases and J 0 bases; nucleotides not matched to a gene: 8. The CDR3 is 16 residues long. CDR3 nucleotide sequence: TGTGCCAGCAGCTCCGGGACAGGAAGTTACTCCTACGAGCAGTACTTC. Translated, it gives CASSSGTGSYSYEQYF.

The CDR3 sequence: CASSPTIQSVTEAFF. DNA of the CDR3: TGTGCCAGCAGTCCGACAATACAGAGCGTGACTGAAGCTTTCTTT. The V call is TRBV27, the J call TRBJ1-1; D is unclear. The ends were cut back, 5 bases at V and 5 bases at J, with 18 bases in the middle. The CDR3 loop spans 15 amino acids. The V gene's germline CDR1 is MNHEY and CDR2 SMNVEV (reference sequence).